A selection of T cell receptor beta chains follows, all from one sample in a study of blood T cell repertoires in COVID-19. TCRdb's table, derived via immunoSEQ multiplex PCR, lists solely in-frame clones and lacks some. The data show 100,000 to 150,000 clones, around three quarters seen once. The specimen sequenced was peripheral blood. The receptors here all came from a middle-aged man with active or convalescent COVID-19. CDR3s include the opening cysteine and the closing phenylalanine or tryptophan. The D gene is left open where the match is weak. Clone size is not always given. Where it is, it says once, few, many or a class for expanded clones.

TGTGCCAGCAGCTTAAGACTAGCGGGAGGCAATGAGCAGTTCTTC,CASSLRLAGGNEQFF,NA,TRBJ2-1,TRBD2,TRBV7-7
TGTGCCAGCAGCGTAGCTCAGGCGGGAAACACCATATATTTT,CASSVAQAGNTIYF,NA,TRBJ1-3,NA,TRBV9
TGTGCCAGTAGTATGGTTCAGGGGCCAGCTGATAATTCACCCCTCCACTTT,CASSMVQGPADNSPLHF,NA,TRBJ1-6,NA,TRBV19
TGTGCCAGCTCCGCGCGACTAGCGGGAGCATCAGATACGCAGTATTTT,CASSARLAGASDTQYF,NA,TRBJ2-3,TRBD2,TRBV18
TGTGCCAGCAGCTTAGATGGGACTCCGTCTCGGGAGCAGTACTTC,CASSLDGTPSREQYF,few,TRBJ2-7,NA,TRBV7-9
TGTGCCAGCAGTTACACGGGACTCCGGAATGAAAAACTGTTTTTT,CASSYTGLRNEKLFF,few,TRBJ1-4,NA,TRBV6-5
TGCGCCAGCAGCCAAGATCTTAGTGGGACAAGGGGTGAAAAACTGTTTTTT,CASSQDLSGTRGEKLFF,NA,TRBJ1-4,NA,TRBV4-3
TGTGCCAGTAGTAGCCTTAGCGGGATCTCCTACGAGCAGTACTTC,CASSSLSGISYEQYF,NA,TRBJ2-7,TRBD2,TRBV19
TGTGCCAGCAGCTTAGCTAGCGGGATCGGTCAGCCCCAGCATTTT,CASSLASGIGQPQHF,NA,TRBJ1-5,NA,TRBV7-2
TGTGCCATCGCAGACAGGGGGAACTATGGCTACACCTTC,CAIADRGNYGYTF,NA,TRBJ1-2,TRBD1,TRBV2
TGTGCCAGCAGTTTAATTGGGGGGGCTGAAGCTTTCTTT,CASSLIGGAEAFF,once,TRBJ1-1,NA,TRBV12-3/TRBV12-4
TGTGCCAGTAGTAGACAGGTATTGAACACTGAAGCTTTCTTT,CASSRQVLNTEAFF,NA,TRBJ1-1,NA,TRBV19
TGTGCCTGGCAGGGTTTGGGGGGGAATTCACCCCTCCACTTT,CAWQGLGGNSPLHF,few,TRBJ1-6,NA,TRBV30
TGTGCCAGCAGCGGTCAGGCGGGAGGGCCCTCCGGTGAGCAGTTCTTC,CASSGQAGGPSGEQFF,NA,TRBJ2-1,TRBD2,TRBV9
TGTGCCACAACCACCCGAGCGGGGACCGGGGAGCTGTTTTTT,CATTTRAGTGELFF,NA,TRBJ2-2,TRBD2,TRBV6-5
TGTGCCAGCAGCCGCGGGGGGGCCCTTGATGAGCAGTTCTTC,CASSRGGALDEQFF,NA,TRBJ2-1,TRBD2,TRBV7-2
TGTGCCAGTAGTATCCGACTAGCGGGATACGAGACCCAGTACTTC,CASSIRLAGYETQYF,NA,TRBJ2-5,TRBD2,TRBV19
TGTGCCAGCAGCCCACGGAGGACGACCACTTACGAGCAGTACTTC,CASSPRRTTTYEQYF,NA,TRBJ2-7,NA,TRBV7-9
TGCAGCGTTACGACCGGGACAGCAACTAATGAAAAACTGTTTTTT,CSVTTGTATNEKLFF,NA,TRBJ1-4,TRBD1,TRBV29-1
TGCGCCAGCAGCCAAGAAACAGGGACTCAGCCCCAGCATTTT,CASSQETGTQPQHF,NA,TRBJ1-5,NA,TRBV5-1
TGTGCCAGCAGTTTGAAGTTTGACGGAGGGAACACCATATATTTT,CASSLKFDGGNTIYF,NA,TRBJ1-3,NA,TRBV28
TGTGCCAGCAGCTTAGCAAGCGGGGGCCTTAGCTCCTACAATGAGCAGTTCTTC,CASSLASGGLSSYNEQFF,few,TRBJ2-1,TRBD2,TRBV7-9
TGTGCCAGCAGCTTAGGGGGGCCAGGGGCTCAGGACGAGCAGTACTTC,CASSLGGPGAQDEQYF,NA,TRBJ2-7,NA,TRBV11-3
TGTGCCAGCACCCCGGGGGGGGTTTCCTACGAGCAGTACTTC,CASTPGGVSYEQYF,NA,TRBJ2-7,TRBD2,TRBV28
TGTGCCAGCAGCCCGGGTGCGACCCCCTACGAGCAGTACTTC,CASSPGATPYEQYF,NA,TRBJ2-7,NA,TRBV5-6
TGTGCCACCAGTGGGGCGGGGGTTGAGCAGTTCTTC,CATSGAGVEQFF,NA,TRBJ2-1,TRBD2,TRBV24-1
TGCGCCAGCAGCTTGGAGGCGGGAGGGAACACCGGGGAGCTGTTTTTT,CASSLEAGGNTGELFF,NA,TRBJ2-2,TRBD2,TRBV5-1
TGTGCCAGCAGCAACCCCGGACTAGCGGGAAAAGAGACCCAGTACTTC,CASSNPGLAGKETQYF,NA,TRBJ2-5,TRBD2,TRBV7-3
TGCGCCAGCAGAGCGCGGAGCACAGATACGCAGTATTTT,CASRARSTDTQYF,NA,TRBJ2-3,NA,TRBV4-1
TGCGCCAGCAGCCCAACAAGAGGGGGGGCTGGAAACACCATATATTTT,CASSPTRGGAGNTIYF,NA,TRBJ1-3,NA,TRBV5-1
TGTGCCAGCAGTCCGCCCGGGAGCACTAACACTGAAGCTTTCTTT,CASSPPGSTNTEAFF,once,TRBJ1-1,NA,TRBV6-5
TGTGCCAGCAGCTCCTACAGGGGCGCCGGAGGCGGCTACACCTTC,CASSSYRGAGGGYTF,NA,TRBJ1-2,TRBD1,TRBV7-2
TGTGCCAGCAGCTTCTCAGGGGGCGAGGCTTTCTTT,CASSFSGGEAFF,NA,TRBJ1-1,TRBD1,TRBV7-9
TGTGCCAGCAGTGAGTCGGCGGCGAGCTCCTACGAGCAGTACTTC,CASSESAASSYEQYF,NA,TRBJ2-7,NA,TRBV2
TGTGCCAGCAGTGCAGACAGGGCCAACACTGAAGCTTTCTTT,CASSADRANTEAFF,NA,TRBJ1-1,TRBD1,TRBV2
TGCGCCAGCAGCCAATTCGGGGGTGAAGAGACCCAGTACTTC,CASSQFGGEETQYF,NA,TRBJ2-5,NA,TRBV4-1
TGTGCCAGCAGCTTGCCGGGACTTGCGGGTCAGTATTTT,CASSLPGLAGQYF,NA,TRBJ2-3,NA,TRBV7-2
TGTGCCAGCAGCTTGGGGACAGCCAGCTCCTACAATGAGCAGTTCTTC,CASSLGTASSYNEQFF,NA,TRBJ2-1,NA,TRBV5-4
TGTGCCAGCAGCCCTCCCCCACGGGGAAACTCTGGAAACACCATATATTTT,CASSPPPRGNSGNTIYF,NA,TRBJ1-3,NA,TRBV3-1/TRBV3-2
TGTGCCACCAGTGACCTCGGACAGGGGGCAGATACGCAGTATTTT,CATSDLGQGADTQYF,NA,TRBJ2-3,TRBD1,TRBV24-1
TGTGCCAGCAGCCAACACCTTTTACAGGGGGCAGCTTTCTTT,CASSQHLLQGAAFF,few,TRBJ1-1,TRBD1,TRBV6-5
TGTGCCAGCAGCCGAGGACAGAGCCAGCCCCAGCATTTT,CASSRGQSQPQHF,NA,TRBJ1-5,NA,TRBV6-1
TGTGCCAGTAGTATTTTGGCAGGGGGCGCGGGAGAGACCCAGTACTTC,CASSILAGGAGETQYF,NA,TRBJ2-5,TRBD1,TRBV19
TGTGCCAGCAGCTTGGCCAGCGGGAACTCCTACGAGCAGTACTTC,CASSLASGNSYEQYF,NA,TRBJ2-7,TRBD2,TRBV7-9
TGCAGCGTTTTGGCAGCGTTTGGACAGCCCCAGCATTTT,CSVLAAFGQPQHF,NA,TRBJ1-5,NA,TRBV29-1
TGTGCCAGCACCCGGGGAGGACTAAATACAGATACGCAGTATTTT,CASTRGGLNTDTQYF,NA,TRBJ2-3,NA,TRBV7-9
TGTGCCAGTAGTATACAGGTCTCCTACGAGCAGTACTTC,CASSIQVSYEQYF,NA,TRBJ2-7,NA,TRBV19
TGTGCCAGCGACTTTAGCACAGATACGCAGTATTTT,CASDFSTDTQYF,NA,TRBJ2-3,NA,TRBV2
TGCGCCAGCAGCCTCGGGACAGCTAATGAAAAACTGTTTTTT,CASSLGTANEKLFF,once,TRBJ1-4,TRBD1,TRBV5-1
TGTGCCTGGAAGGGCTATAGGACAGGGGGTAATGGGTATGGCTACACCTTC,CAWKGYRTGGNGYGYTF,once,TRBJ1-2,TRBD1,TRBV30
TGTGCCTCACGGCATGGGGCGTACGAGCAGTACTTC,CASRHGAYEQYF,once,TRBJ2-7,NA,TRBV30
TGCGCCAGCAGCGAAAGACCAGGGGGTTGGACAGATACGCAGTATTTT,CASSERPGGWTDTQYF,NA,TRBJ2-3,TRBD1,TRBV5-1